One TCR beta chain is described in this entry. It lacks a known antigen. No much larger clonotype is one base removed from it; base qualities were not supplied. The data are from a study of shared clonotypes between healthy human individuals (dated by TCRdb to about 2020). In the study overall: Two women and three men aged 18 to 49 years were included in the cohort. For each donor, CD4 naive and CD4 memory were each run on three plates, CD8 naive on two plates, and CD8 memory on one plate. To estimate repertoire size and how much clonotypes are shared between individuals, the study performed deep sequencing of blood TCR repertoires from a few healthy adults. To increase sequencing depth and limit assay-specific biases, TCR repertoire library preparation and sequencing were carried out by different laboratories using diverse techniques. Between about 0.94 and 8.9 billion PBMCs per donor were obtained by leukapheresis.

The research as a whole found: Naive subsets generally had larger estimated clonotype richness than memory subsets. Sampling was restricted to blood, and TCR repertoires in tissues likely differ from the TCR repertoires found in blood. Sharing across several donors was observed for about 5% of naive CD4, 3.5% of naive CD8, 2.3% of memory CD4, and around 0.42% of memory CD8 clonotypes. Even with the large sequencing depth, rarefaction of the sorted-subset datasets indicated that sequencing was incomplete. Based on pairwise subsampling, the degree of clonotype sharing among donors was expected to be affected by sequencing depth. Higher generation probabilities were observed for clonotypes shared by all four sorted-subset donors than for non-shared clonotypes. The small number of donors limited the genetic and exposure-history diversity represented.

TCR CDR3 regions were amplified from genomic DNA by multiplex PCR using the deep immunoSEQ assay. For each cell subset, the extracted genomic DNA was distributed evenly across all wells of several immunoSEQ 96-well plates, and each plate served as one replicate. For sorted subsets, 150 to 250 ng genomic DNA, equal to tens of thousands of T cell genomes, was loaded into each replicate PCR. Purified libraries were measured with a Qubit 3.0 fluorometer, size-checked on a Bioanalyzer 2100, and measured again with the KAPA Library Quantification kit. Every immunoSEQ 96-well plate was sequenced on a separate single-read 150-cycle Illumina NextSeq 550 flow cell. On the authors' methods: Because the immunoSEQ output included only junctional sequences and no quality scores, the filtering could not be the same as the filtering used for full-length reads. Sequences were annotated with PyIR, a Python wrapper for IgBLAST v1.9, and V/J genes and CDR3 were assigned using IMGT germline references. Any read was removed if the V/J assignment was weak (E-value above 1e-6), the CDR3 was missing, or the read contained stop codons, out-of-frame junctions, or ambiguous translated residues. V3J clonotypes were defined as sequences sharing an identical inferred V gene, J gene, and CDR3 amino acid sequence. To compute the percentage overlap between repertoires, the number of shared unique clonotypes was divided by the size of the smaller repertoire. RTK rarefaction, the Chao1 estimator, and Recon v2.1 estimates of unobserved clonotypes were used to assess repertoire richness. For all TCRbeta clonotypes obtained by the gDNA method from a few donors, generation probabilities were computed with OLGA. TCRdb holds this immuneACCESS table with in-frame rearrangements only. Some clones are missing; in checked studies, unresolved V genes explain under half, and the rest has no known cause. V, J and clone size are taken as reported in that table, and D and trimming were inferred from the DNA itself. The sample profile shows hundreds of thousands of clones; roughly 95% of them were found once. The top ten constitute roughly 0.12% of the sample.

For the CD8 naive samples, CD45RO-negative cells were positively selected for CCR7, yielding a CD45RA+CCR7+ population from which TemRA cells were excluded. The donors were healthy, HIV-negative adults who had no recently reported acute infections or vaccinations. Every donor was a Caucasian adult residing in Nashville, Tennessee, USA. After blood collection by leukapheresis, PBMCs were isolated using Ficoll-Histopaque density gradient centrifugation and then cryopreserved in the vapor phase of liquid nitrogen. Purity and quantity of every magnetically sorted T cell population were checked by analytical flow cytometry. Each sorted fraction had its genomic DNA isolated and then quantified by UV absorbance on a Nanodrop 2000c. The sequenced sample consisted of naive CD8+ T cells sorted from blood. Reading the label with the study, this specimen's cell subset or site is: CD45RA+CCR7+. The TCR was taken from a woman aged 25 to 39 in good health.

DNA sequence: TGTGCCAGCAGCTTAGGGGGAGACACTGAAGCTTTCTTT. It encodes CASSLGGDTEAFF. The V and J genes are TRBV7-3 and TRBJ1-1; TRBD1 could be the D gene, as 5 bases match. The CDR3, cysteine through phenylalanine, is 13 amino acids long. The kept DNA is CDR3 alone, 39 bases in frame from the first base. Looking up the germline V gene yields CDR1 SGHTA and CDR2 FQGTGA. V lost 2 bases and J lost 3 bases; the stretch between them is 7 bases long.